This T cell receptor (beta chain) was found in a study of shared clonotypes between healthy human individuals. Profiling relied on immunoSEQ multiplex PCR, and the TCRdb table lists in-frame clones only, not all of them. Among about 2 million clones listed, about 95% were seen once. Terminally differentiated effector memory CD45RA+ cells were left out of the naive CD8 fraction, which was CD45RO-negative and positively selected for CCR7. In regard to this clone: Its matching antigen is unknown.

V was cut by 6 bases and J by 2 bases, with 13 bases left in between. CDR3 length equals 14 residues. Germline-derived CDR1 and CDR2 are MNHEY and SMNVEV (reference sequence). Study observations and caveats: Estimated richness was generally greater in naive than memory subsets. Clonotype sharing among donors, it was expected, would be affected by sequencing depth.

The source is a man aged 18 to 29 in good health. V and J are TRBV27 and TRBJ2-5; unclear D gene. The sample was naive CD8+ T cells sorted from blood. CDR3 sequence reads: CASSPLSSQETQYF. The CDR3 region has the DNA TGTGCCAGCAGCCCCCTCAGTAGTCAAGAGACCCAGTACTTC.